The table lists the clone carrying this T cell receptor (beta chain) with a few counts. Its matching antigen is unknown. Germline assignment: CDR1 SGHVS and CDR2 FQNEAQ. V dropped 5 bases and J dropped 8; count of bases not matched to a gene: 7. The CDR3 is 15 residues long. This table comes from immunoSEQ multiplex PCR, and its TCRdb copy is limited to in-frame clones, with some not included. The sample has about 83,000 clones; 89% are singletons. These data come from a study of identifying expanded T cells in peripheral blood. Overall study results and limits: Over approximately two and four weeks, about 15 and 19 clones changed, versus 1.2 between replicates.

The TCR comes from a person aged 18 to 69 in good health. V gene TRBV7-8 combines with J gene TRBJ2-1; 12 nucleotides agree with TRBD2. The sequenced material came from blood. CDR3 amino acids: CASSPRPSGGDEQFF. Written as DNA, the CDR3 is TGTGCCAGCAGCCCGCGGCCTAGCGGGGGGGATGAGCAGTTCTTC.